One sample yielded the 26 T cell receptor beta chains listed below, sequenced in a study of tumor-infiltrating lymphocytes in primary liver carcinoma. Researchers generated TCR beta cDNA from 500 ng of total RNA, relying on a constant-region primer. Slightly modified ARM-PCR with three nested multiplex PCR rounds yielded TCR beta libraries. The study ran its first two PCR rounds for roughly 10 cycles each, using TRBV1-TRBV30 forward primers and a C-beta reverse primer. TCRdb re-called the multiplex PCR reads with MiXCR, one entry per CDR3 protein. This table holds about 200,000 distinct CDR3 sequences, less than 65% found once. The authors took blood RNA from unsorted whole blood and also extracted germline DNA. Sequenced material: peripheral blood. The receptors derive from an older woman with primary liver carcinoma and hepatitis B virus infection.

The chain links TRBV21-1 to TRBJ1-2; TRBD1, as called in the table, went unchecked against the DNA. TRBV21-1 is a known pseudogene. CDR3 length: 15 residues. CDR3 in DNA: TGTGCCAGCCTTATTGACAGGAAAGGCTGCTATGGCTACACCTTC. Protein sequence: CASLIDRKGCYGYTF.

The table lists this clonotype with many counts. This chain joins TRBV6-1 and TRBJ2-2; D is possibly TRBD1 or TRBD2 (5 bases each). CDR1 is MNHNS and CDR2 is SASEGT in the germline V gene. The CDR3 consists of 14 residues. V was pared by 8 bases and J by 3 bases, with 13 bases between. CDR3 amino acids: CASRDGPDTGELFF. The CDR3, as DNA: TGTGCCAGCCGGGACGGCCCGGACACCGGGGAGCTGTTTTTT.

J is TRBJ2-2 and V is TRBV28; 7 positions match TRBD1. J gave up 4 bases and V 7 bases, and 9 bases lay outside the gene matches. The CDR3 extends over 15 amino acids. CDR1 is MDHEN and CDR2 is SYDVKM in the germline V gene. DNA of the CDR3: TGTGCCAGCACTTACACAGGGGATCCCACCGGGGAGCTGTTTTTT. This codes for CASTYTGDPTGELFF.

This clonotype showed up just once. The junction differs from germline at one of its ends, possibly a read error. V gene TRBV11-2 combines with J gene TRBJ2-7; 7 positions agree with TRBD2. Germline CDR1 SGHAT, CDR2 FQNNGV. CDR3 length: 15 amino acids. The CDR3 protein is CASSLGSGGGYEQYF. The CDR3 nucleotides read TGTGCTAGCAGCTTAGGTTCGGGAGGTGGCTACGAGCAGTACTTC.

The chain employs TRBV4-1 and TRBJ2-7; either TRBD1 or TRBD2 may fit D (5 bases each). The V end lost 1 base, the J end lost 2 bases, and 15 bases lay between the germline ends. Germline lookup yields CDR1 MGHRA and CDR2 YSYEKL. This CDR3 has 16 amino acids. The CDR3 DNA follows: TGCGCCAGCAGCCAAGGTCCGGACTGGGGGACCTACGAGCAGTACTTC. Translation: CASSQGPDWGTYEQYF.

Of note for this clonotype: Given a much more abundant clone one base away, this may be a read error. This sequence joins TRBV11-3 and TRBJ2-2; no definite D call. Trimming took 4 bases from V and 6 from J, leaving 9 bases between them. Per germline, CDR1 SGHNT and CDR2 YENEEA. The CDR3 has 13 residues. The CDR3 sequence: CASSSINAGELFF. CDR3 in DNA: TGTGCCAGCAGCTCTATTAACGCCGGGGAGCTGTTTTTT.

This clonotype appeared a single time. A single base separates this from a much larger clone, so it may be a read error. The CDR3, as DNA: TGTGCCATCAGTTTCCGGGACAGTGGATATAATGAGCAGTTCTTC. It specifies CAISFRDSGYNEQFF. The rearrangement links TRBV6-5 to TRBJ2-1; 7 nucleotides match TRBD1. This CDR3 comprises 15 residues. CDR1 is MNHEY, CDR2 SVGAGI, per germline.

This clonotype was detected a few times. This is likely a read error, given that the CDR3 carries no conserved phenylalanine or tryptophan at its end. The chain employs TRBV14 and TRBJ2-4; 10 nucleotides match TRBD1. Germline V lookup: CDR1 SGHDN, CDR2 FVKESK. The CDR3 spans 17 residues. The CDR3 DNA reads as TGTGCCGGCAGCCAAGAGGGACAGGGGCTAGCCAAAAACATTCAGTACCTC. The encoded protein is CAGSQEGQGLAKNIQYL.

On this clonotype: Lacking the conserved final phenylalanine or tryptophan, this CDR3 likely reflects a read error. The V gene is TRBV6-5, the J gene TRBJ2-3, with D uncertain. There are 15 residues in the CDR3. Trimming left V 6 bases short and J 0 bases short, with 13 bases between. Germline lookup yields CDR1 MNHEY and CDR2 SVGAGI. As DNA, the CDR3 is TGTGCCAGCAGCCAGAGCAGGATTAGCACAGATACGCAGTATTTA. Translated: CASSQSRISTDTQYL.

Concerning this clonotype: Sequence at one end of the junction differs from germline and may be a read error. The J gene is TRBJ1-5, the V gene TRBV11-2; 11 nucleotides match TRBD1. This CDR3 is built from 18 residues. Germline CDR1 and CDR2: SGHAT and FQNNGV. DNA of the CDR3: TGTGCCAGCAGCCAGGGGACAGGGGGGCTCCACAGCATTCAGTCCCAGCATTTT. It encodes CASSQGTGGLHSIQSQHF.

A few counts support this clonotype. CDR3 nucleotides: TGTGCCAGTAGCCCACGACGGGGGGCCACCTACGAGCAGTACTTC. Protein sequence: CASSPRRGATYEQYF. The chain carries TRBV11-1 and TRBJ2-7, with a weak D call TRBD2 (7 bases). The length of the CDR3 is 15 residues. Germline CDR1 is SGHAT and CDR2 is FQDESV (reference sequence). Trimming shortened V by 9 bases and J by 2 bases, and 20 bases separated the two germline ends.

The chain combines TRBV6-5 with TRBJ2-7, with D hard to call. V lost 5 bases and J 4 bases, leaving 15 bases between the germline ends. The V gene's germline CDR1 is MNHEY and CDR2 SVGAGI. The CDR3 has 14 amino acids. As DNA, the CDR3 is TGTGCCAGCAGTACCACTCCCGCCTCTTACGAGCAGTACTTC. It specifies CASSTTPASYEQYF.

Worth noting for this clonotype: One end of the junction varies from germline; a read error may be responsible. The chain has TRBV11-2 and TRBJ2-7, with a weak D call TRBD1 (7 bases). Germline V gene data show CDR1 as SGHAT and CDR2 as FQNNGV. The CDR3 length is 14 residues. Here the CDR3 DNA reads TGTGCCGGCAGCCCAAGACAGGGACTCTACGAGCAGAACTTC. Translating gives CAGSPRQGLYEQNF.

This clonotype was picked up many times. CDR3 sequence reads: CASSEAGAGDTQYF. The CDR3 DNA is TGCGCCAGCAGTGAGGCAGGGGCAGGAGATACGCAGTATTTT. The chain carries TRBV10-1 and TRBJ2-3, with D tentatively TRBD1 (6 bases). Per the germline V gene, CDR1 is WNHNN and CDR2 is SYGVQD (reference sequence). CDR3 length: 14 amino acids. Trimming pared 2 bases from V and 5 bases from J, leaving 11 bases between.

J is TRBJ2-7 and V is TRBV11-2; D might be TRBD2 (6 bases). V lost 5 bases and J 2 bases, leaving 19 bases between the germline ends. Germline V gene lookup returns CDR1 SGHAT and CDR2 FQNNGV. The CDR3 length is 16 residues. The CDR3 reads CASSLVLASTAYEQYF. The CDR3 DNA reads TGTGCCAGCAGCCTAGTCCTAGCGAGCACGGCCTACGAGCAGTACTTC.

Notes on this clonotype: Germline is not matched at one junction end, which may reflect a read error. The V call is TRBV6-1, the J call TRBJ1-1, with 8 nucleotides matching TRBD1. CDR1 and CDR2 (germline): MNHNS, SASEGT. The CDR3 spans 16 residues. The CDR3 spells CANSPGQVMGNTEAFF. CDR3 DNA sequence: TGTGCCAACAGTCCGGGACAGGTGATGGGGAACACTGAAGCTTTCTTT.

Notes on this clonotype: Germline and junction disagree at one end, which may indicate a read error. The rearrangement joins TRBV29-1 to TRBJ2-3; no firm D call. There are 13 residues in the CDR3. Germline V gene sequence: CDR1 SQVTM, CDR2 ANQGSEA. CDR3 amino acids: CSVLPGGTDTHYF. CDR3 bases: TGCAGCGTCTTACCAGGTGGCACAGATACGCATTATTTT.

With regard to this clonotype: This may stem from a read error, because a much larger clone lies one nucleotide away. This rearrangement joins TRBV10-2 to TRBJ2-2, with 10 bases fitting TRBD2. The CDR3 is 14 amino acids. The germline CDR1 and CDR2 sequences are WSHSY and SAAADI. Unmatched junction bases numbered 10, after V lost 8 bases and J lost 10 bases. The CDR3 region is CASGSSGSSVELFF. The CDR3 DNA follows: TGCGCCAGCGGTTCTAGCGGGAGTAGCGTGGAGCTGTTTTTT.

To note about this clonotype: A read error may produce the germline difference seen at one junction end. The chain carries TRBV11-2 and TRBJ2-7, with 13 bases lining up with TRBD2. This CDR3 spans 23 amino acids. The germline gives CDR1 SGHAT, CDR2 FQNNGV. DNA for the CDR3: TGTGTCAGCAGCTCCTTAGGGCCAGGAACTAGCGGGAGGGTCTCGTATGGCCCCTATGAGCACTACTTC. Amino acid sequence: CVSSSLGPGTSGRVSYGPYEHYF.

The rearrangement joins TRBV5-1 to TRBJ2-3, with 11 nucleotides matching TRBD2. Looked up from germline, CDR1 is SGHRS and CDR2 is YFSETQ. The CDR3 consists of 16 residues. J lost 6 bases, V lost 0 bases, and 6 bases had no gene match. CDR3 protein: CASSLAGTSGQDTQYF. The CDR3 coding sequence is TGCGCCAGCAGCTTGGCCGGGACTAGCGGACAGGATACGCAGTATTTT.

The rearrangement uses TRBV11-1 and TRBJ2-5, with 8 bases fitting TRBD2. The germline V gene has CDR1 SGHAT and CDR2 FQDESV (reference sequence). This CDR3 contains 17 residues. The CDR3, as DNA: TGTGGCAGGAGCCCTCTTATACCAGCGGGAGACCAAGAGACCCAGTACTTC. It is translated as CGRSPLIPAGDQETQYF. The entire variable domain, with the rest obtained from reference TRBV11-1 and TRBJ2-5, is as follows: EAEVAQSPRYKITEKSQAVAFWCDPISGHATLYWYRQILGQGPELLVQFQDESVVDDSQLPKDRFSAERLKGVDSTLKIQPAELGDSAMYLCGRSPLIPAGDQETQYFGPGTRLLVL.

As for this clonotype: The missing conserved phenylalanine or tryptophan at the end of this CDR3 makes a read error likely. The CDR3 protein is CSVAGTSGQPQHL. For the CDR3, the DNA is TGCAGCGTTGCCGGGACATCGGGTCAGCCCCAGCATCTT. This chain joins TRBV29-1 and TRBJ1-5; possible D gene TRBD1, 6 bases. The ends were cut back, 4 bases at V and 6 bases at J, with 13 bases in the middle. The CDR3 spans 13 residues. Germline CDR1 SQVTM, CDR2 ANQGSEA.

The table lists this clonotype with a few counts. This may come from a read error, since a much larger clone is one base off. This chain uses TRBV12-3 or TRBV12-4 with TRBJ2-7; D ambiguous. The CDR3 length is 11 residues. CDR3 loop: CVSSNIGEQYF. In DNA form, the CDR3 reads TGTGTCAGCAGTAACATAGGCGAGCAGTACTTC.

As concerns this clonotype: One junction end disagrees with the germline gene, perhaps due to a read error. The V gene is TRBV11-2, the J gene TRBJ1-2; perhaps TRBD1 as D (6 bases). CDR1 SGHAT and CDR2 FQNNGV come from the germline V gene. This CDR3 comprises 15 residues. The CDR3 bases are TGTGGCAGCAACTTAGCCGGAACAGGGCCCTATGGCTACACCTTC. Translated, it gives CGSNLAGTGPYGYTF.

With respect to this clonotype: At one end, the junction sequence differs from germline, possibly due to a read error. This chain connects TRBV6-5 to TRBJ2-7; TRBD1 aligns across 7 bases. The CDR3 covers 17 residues. Germline CDR1 is MNHEY and CDR2 is SVGAGI. CDR3: CAISSPLGTVAGSEQYF. The CDR3 nucleotides are TGTGCCATCAGTTCGCCCCTAGGGACAGTAGCAGGGAGCGAGCAGTACTTC.

Details on this clonotype: It is likely a read error, because the conserved phenylalanine at the end of the CDR3 is missing. The V gene is TRBV11-2, the J gene TRBJ2-1; 7 positions match TRBD1. The CDR3 is 13 amino acids. V dropped 5 bases and J dropped 5; count of bases not matched to a gene: 3. Germline lookup yields CDR1 SGHAT and CDR2 FQNNGV. This chain's CDR3 is CASSRDRNNEQFC. The DNA for the CDR3 is TGTGCCAGCAGCCGGGACAGAAACAATGAGCAGTTCTGT.